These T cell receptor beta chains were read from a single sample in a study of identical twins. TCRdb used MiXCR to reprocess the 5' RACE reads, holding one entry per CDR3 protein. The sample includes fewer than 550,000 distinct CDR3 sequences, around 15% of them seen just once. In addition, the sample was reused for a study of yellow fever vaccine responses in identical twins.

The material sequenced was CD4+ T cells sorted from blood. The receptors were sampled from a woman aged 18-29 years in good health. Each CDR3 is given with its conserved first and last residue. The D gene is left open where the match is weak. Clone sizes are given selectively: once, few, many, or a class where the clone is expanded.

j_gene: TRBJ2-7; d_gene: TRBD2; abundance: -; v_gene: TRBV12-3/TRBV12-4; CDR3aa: CASSFKGASGINSYEQYF; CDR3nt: TGTGCCAGCAGTTTTAAGGGTGCTAGCGGGATTAACTCCTACGAGCAGTACTTC
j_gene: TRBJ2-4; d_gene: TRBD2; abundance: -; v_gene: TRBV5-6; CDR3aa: CASSLRTSGAKNIQYF; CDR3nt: TGTGCCAGCAGCTTGCGGACTAGCGGAGCCAAAAACATTCAGTACTTC
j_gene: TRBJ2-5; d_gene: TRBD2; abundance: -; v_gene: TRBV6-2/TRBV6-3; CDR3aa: CASRPGLAGGWDQETQYF; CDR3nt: TGTGCCAGCAGGCCGGGACTAGCGGGAGGGTGGGACCAAGAGACCCAGTACTTC
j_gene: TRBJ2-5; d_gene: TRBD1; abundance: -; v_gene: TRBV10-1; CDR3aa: CASSDGQGGETQYF; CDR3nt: TGCGCCAGCAGTGACGGACAGGGGGGCGAGACCCAGTACTTC
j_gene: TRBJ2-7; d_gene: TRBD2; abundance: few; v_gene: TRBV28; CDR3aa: CASSGTSGTLYEQYF; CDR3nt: TGTGCCAGCAGTGGGACTAGCGGGACCCTCTACGAGCAGTACTTC
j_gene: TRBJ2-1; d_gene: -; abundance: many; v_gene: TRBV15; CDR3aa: CATSRVSSKVHEQFF; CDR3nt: TGTGCCACCAGCAGAGTATCTAGCAAAGTACATGAGCAGTTCTTC
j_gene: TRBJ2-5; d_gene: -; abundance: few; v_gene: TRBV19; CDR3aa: CASTARQALGETQYF; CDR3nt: TGTGCCAGTACGGCCCGACAGGCCCTCGGGGAGACCCAGTACTTC
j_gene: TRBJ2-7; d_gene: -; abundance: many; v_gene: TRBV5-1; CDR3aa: CASSFTESYEQYF; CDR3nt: TGCGCCAGCAGCTTTACGGAGTCCTACGAGCAGTACTTC
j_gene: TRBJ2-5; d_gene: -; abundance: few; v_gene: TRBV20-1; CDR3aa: CSANLLAGETQYF; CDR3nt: TGCAGTGCTAATCTGCTAGCAGGAGAGACCCAGTACTTC
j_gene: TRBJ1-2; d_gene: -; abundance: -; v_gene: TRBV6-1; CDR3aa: CASSGSSGLGGYTF; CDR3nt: TGTGCCAGCAGTGGGAGCAGCGGCCTTGGTGGCTACACCTTC
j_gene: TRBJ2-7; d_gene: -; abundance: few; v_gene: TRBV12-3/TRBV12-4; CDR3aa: CASSRVRDEQYF; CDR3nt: TGTGCCAGCAGCCGGGTTCGTGACGAGCAGTACTTC
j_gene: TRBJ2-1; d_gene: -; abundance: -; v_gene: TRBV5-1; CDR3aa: CASTRASTNNEQFF; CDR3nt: TGCGCCAGCACCCGCGCTAGCACAAACAATGAGCAGTTCTTC
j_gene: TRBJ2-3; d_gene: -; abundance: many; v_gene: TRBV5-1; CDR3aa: CASSLGAPTDTQYF; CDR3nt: TGCGCCAGCAGCTTAGGGGCGCCCACAGATACGCAGTATTTT
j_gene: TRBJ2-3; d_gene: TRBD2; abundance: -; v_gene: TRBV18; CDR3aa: CASSAGTSAADTQYF; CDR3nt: TGTGCCAGCTCAGCCGGGACTAGCGCCGCAGATACGCAGTATTTT
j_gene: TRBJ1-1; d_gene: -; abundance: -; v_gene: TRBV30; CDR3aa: CAWSPGQPEAFF; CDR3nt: TGTGCCTGGAGTCCCGGACAGCCTGAAGCTTTCTTT
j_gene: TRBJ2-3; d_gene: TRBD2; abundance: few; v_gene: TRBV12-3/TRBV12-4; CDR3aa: CASRSGTSGGDTQYF; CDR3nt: TGTGCCAGCAGGTCCGGGACTAGCGGGGGAGATACGCAGTATTTT
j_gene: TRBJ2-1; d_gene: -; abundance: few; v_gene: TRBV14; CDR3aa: CASSQGYAGLNNEQFF; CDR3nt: TGTGCCAGCAGCCAAGGTTACGCCGGATTAAACAATGAGCAGTTCTTC
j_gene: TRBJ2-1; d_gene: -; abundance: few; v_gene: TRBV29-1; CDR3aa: CSARTGRGQFF; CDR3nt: TGCAGCGCCCGAACGGGTCGGGGGCAGTTCTTC
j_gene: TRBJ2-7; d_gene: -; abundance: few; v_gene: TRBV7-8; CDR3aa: CASSFDTQIAGSTYEQYF; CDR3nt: TGTGCCAGCAGCTTCGACACTCAGATAGCTGGATCGACCTACGAGCAGTACTTC
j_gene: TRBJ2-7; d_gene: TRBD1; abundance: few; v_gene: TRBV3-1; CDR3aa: CASSQKARGSEQYF; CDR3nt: TGTGCCAGCAGCCAAAAGGCCAGGGGGAGCGAGCAGTACTTC
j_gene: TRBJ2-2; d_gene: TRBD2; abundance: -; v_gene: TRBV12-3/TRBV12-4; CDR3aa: CASRSGANTGELFF; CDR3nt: TGTGCCAGCAGGAGCGGGGCGAACACCGGGGAGCTGTTTTTT
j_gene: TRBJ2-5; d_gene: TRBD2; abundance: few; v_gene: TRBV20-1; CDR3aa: CSAAGLALQKETQYF; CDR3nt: TGCAGTGCTGCCGGACTAGCCCTTCAAAAAGAGACCCAGTACTTC
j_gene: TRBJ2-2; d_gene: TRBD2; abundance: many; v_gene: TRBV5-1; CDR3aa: CASSLASGAPTGELFF; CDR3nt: TGCGCCAGCAGCTTGGCTAGCGGGGCCCCCACCGGGGAGCTGTTTTTT
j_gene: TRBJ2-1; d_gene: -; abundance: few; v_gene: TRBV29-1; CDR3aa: CSAGYNEQFF; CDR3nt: TGCAGCGCTGGCTACAATGAGCAGTTCTTC
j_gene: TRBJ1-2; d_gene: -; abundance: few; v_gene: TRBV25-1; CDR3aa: CASSERGRGDGYTF; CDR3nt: TGTGCCAGCAGTGAACGCGGCAGGGGAGACGGCTACACCTTC
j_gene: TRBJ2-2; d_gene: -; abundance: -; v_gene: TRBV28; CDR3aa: CASSQRVRGSYTGELFF; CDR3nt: TGTGCCAGCAGCCAGCGGGTCAGGGGGTCGTACACCGGGGAGCTGTTTTTT
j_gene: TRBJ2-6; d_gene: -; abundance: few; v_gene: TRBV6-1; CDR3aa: CASSRRRAHSGANVLTF; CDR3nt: TGTGCCAGCAGTCGGCGCAGGGCTCACTCTGGGGCCAACGTCCTGACTTTC
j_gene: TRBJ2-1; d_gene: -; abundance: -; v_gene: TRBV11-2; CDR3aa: CATRRVSYNEQFF; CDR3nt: TGTGCCACTCGCCGAGTGTCCTACAATGAGCAGTTCTTC
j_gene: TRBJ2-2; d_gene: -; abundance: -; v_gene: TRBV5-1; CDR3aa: CASSLIVFTGELFF; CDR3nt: TGCGCCAGCAGCTTGATTGTATTCACCGGGGAGCTGTTTTTT
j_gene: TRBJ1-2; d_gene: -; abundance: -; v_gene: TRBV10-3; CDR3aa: CAISESEGSGYTF; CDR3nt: TGTGCCATCAGTGAGTCGGAGGGGTCGGGCTACACCTTC
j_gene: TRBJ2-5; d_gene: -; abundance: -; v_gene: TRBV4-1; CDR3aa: CASSQDPGSGETQYF; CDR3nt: TGCGCCAGCAGCCAAGATCCGGGTTCGGGGGAGACCCAGTACTTC
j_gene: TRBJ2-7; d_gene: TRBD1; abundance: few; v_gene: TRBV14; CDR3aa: CASSPFTGGEQYF; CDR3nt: TGTGCCAGCAGCCCCTTTACAGGGGGCGAGCAGTACTTC
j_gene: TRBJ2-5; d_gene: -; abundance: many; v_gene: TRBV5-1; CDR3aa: CASSRDGNIQETQYF; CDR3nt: TGCGCCAGCAGCAGAGACGGAAATATCCAAGAGACCCAGTACTTC
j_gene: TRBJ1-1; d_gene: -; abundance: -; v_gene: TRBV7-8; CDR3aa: CASSFSRSLNTEAFF; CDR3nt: TGTGCCAGCAGCTTCTCCCGGTCGCTGAACACTGAAGCTTTCTTT
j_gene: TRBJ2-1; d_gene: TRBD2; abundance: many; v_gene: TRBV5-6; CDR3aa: CASSPPLAGGGNEQFF; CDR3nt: TGTGCCAGCAGCCCTCCCTTAGCGGGAGGGGGGAATGAGCAGTTCTTC
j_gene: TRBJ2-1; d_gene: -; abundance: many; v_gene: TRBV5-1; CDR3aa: CASSLRSGGGRSYNEQFF; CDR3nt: TGCGCCAGCAGCTTGAGGTCCGGCGGCGGTCGGTCCTACAATGAGCAGTTCTTC
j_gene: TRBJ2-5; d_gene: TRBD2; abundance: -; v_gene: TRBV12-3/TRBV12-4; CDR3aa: CASSQGLAGGTQETQYF; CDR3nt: TGTGCCAGCAGCCAAGGACTAGCGGGAGGTACTCAAGAGACCCAGTACTTC
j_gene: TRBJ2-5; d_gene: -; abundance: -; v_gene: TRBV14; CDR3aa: CASSQGGRQETQYF; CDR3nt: TGTGCCAGCAGCCAAGGTGGTCGCCAAGAGACCCAGTACTTC
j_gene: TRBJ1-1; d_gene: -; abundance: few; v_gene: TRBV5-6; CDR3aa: CASSFQTGERTEAFF; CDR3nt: TGTGCCAGCAGCTTTCAGACCGGGGAGAGGACTGAAGCTTTCTTT
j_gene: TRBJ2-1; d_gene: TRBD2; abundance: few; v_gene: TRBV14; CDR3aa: CASSPEREIYNEQFF; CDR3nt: TGTGCCAGCAGCCCCGAGCGGGAAATCTACAATGAGCAGTTCTTC
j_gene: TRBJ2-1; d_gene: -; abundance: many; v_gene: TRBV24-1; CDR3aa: CATSREAPGAHEQFF; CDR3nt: TGTGCCACCAGTCGAGAGGCCCCAGGGGCGCATGAGCAGTTCTTC
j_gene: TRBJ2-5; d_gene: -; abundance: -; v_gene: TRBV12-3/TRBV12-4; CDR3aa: CASSPLRTGRETQYF; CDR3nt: TGTGCCAGCAGCCCCCTTAGGACGGGGAGGGAGACCCAGTACTTC
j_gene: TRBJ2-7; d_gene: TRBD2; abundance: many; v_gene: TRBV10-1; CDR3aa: CATSSGTISYEQYF; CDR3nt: TGCGCCACCTCAAGCGGGACCATCTCCTACGAGCAGTACTTC
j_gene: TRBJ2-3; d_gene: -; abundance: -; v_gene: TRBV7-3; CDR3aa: CASSLTAASDTQYF; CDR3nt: TGTGCCAGCAGCTTAACGGCCGCTTCAGATACGCAGTATTTT
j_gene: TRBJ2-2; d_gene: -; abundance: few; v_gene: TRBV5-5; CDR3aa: CASSFLGAQTGELFF; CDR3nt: TGTGCCAGCAGCTTTCTAGGGGCGCAGACCGGGGAGCTGTTTTTT
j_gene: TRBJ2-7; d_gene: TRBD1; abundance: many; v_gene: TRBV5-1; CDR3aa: CASSLSGTGKNEQYF; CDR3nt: TGCGCCAGCAGCTTGTCCGGGACAGGGAAAAACGAGCAGTACTTC
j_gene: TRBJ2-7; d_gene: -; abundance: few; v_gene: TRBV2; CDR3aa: CASSVIGTYEQYF; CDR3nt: TGTGCCAGCAGTGTGATAGGGACCTACGAGCAGTACTTC
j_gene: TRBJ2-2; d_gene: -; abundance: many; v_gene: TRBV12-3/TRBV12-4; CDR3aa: CASSLAGSQGNTGELFF; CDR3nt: TGTGCCAGCAGTTTAGCGGGGTCACAGGGCAACACCGGGGAGCTGTTTTTT
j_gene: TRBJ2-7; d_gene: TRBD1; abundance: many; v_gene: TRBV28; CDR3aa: CASSSLTGGSYEQYF; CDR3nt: TGTGCCAGCAGCTCATTGACAGGGGGAAGCTACGAGCAGTACTTC
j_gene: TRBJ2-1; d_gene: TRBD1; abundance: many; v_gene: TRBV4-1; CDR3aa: CASLGTGDNEQFF; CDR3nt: TGCGCCAGCCTTGGGACAGGGGACAATGAGCAGTTCTTC
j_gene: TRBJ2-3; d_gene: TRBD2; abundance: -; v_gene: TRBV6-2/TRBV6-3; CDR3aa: CASSPPSGLAGGPHTDTQYF; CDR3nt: TGTGCCAGCAGCCCCCCGTCGGGCCTAGCGGGGGGTCCGCACACAGATACGCAGTATTTT
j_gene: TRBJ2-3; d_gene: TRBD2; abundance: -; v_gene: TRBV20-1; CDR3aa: CSARRSPGLAGGDTQYF; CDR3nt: TGCAGTGCTAGACGATCACCGGGACTAGCGGGGGGAGATACGCAGTATTTT
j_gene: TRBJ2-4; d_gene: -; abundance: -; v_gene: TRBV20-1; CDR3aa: CSARRRGRNIQYF; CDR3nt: TGCAGTGCTAGAAGGCGGGGAAGAAACATTCAGTACTTC
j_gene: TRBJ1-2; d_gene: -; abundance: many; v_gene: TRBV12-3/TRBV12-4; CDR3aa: CASSLLGGKSYTF; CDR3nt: TGTGCCAGCAGTCTACTTGGGGGGAAGAGCTACACCTTC
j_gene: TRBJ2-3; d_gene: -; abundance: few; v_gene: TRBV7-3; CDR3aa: CASSLGQGPPYTDTQYF; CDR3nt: TGTGCCAGCAGCTTAGGCCAGGGACCGCCCTACACAGATACGCAGTATTTT